This TCR beta chain was sequenced for a study of technical replicates of blood from a few donors. The protocol was immunoSEQ multiplex PCR, while the TCRdb copy is restricted to in-frame clones and leaves out a portion. Of over 75,000 clones in the sample, around 97% were seen once. The CDR3 contains 14 residues. The germline V and J ends were trimmed by 0 bases and 7 bases, with 12 bases remaining between them. Germline values: CDR1 SEHNR, CDR2 FQNEAQ (reference sequence). The gene calls are TRBV7-9 and TRBJ1-1, with TRBD1 as a possible D gene (5 bases). The source of this sequence is a human donor in good health. The sample taken for sequencing was T cells isolated from PBMCs. CDR3 residues: CASSLAPWGGEAFF. CDR3 sequence (DNA): TGTGCCAGCAGCTTAGCGCCCTGGGGCGGTGAAGCTTTCTTT.